The next 14 T cell receptor beta chains were all read from a single sample in a study of preoperative IRX-2 immunotherapy in early breast cancer. Method: immunoSEQ multiplex PCR; TCRdb's copy keeps in-frame clones and lacks some. The sample lists roughly 43,000 clones, roughly 95% occurring once. The treatment denotes: preoperative locoregional IRX-2 cytokine immunotherapy. The input for sequencing was tumor tissue, taken after IRX-2 immunotherapy. These receptors all come from a human donor with breast cancer.

The chain recombines TRBV15 with TRBJ2-2; D may match TRBD1 or TRBD2 (5 bases each). V lost 5 bases and J lost 6, with 16 bases in between. The CDR3 covers 15 residues. Looked up from germline, CDR1 is LNHNV and CDR2 is YYDKDF (reference sequence). CDR3 bases: TGTGCCACCAGCCCTGCCCATTTGGGGGCCGGGGAGCTGTTTTTT. Residues: CATSPAHLGAGELFF.

The chain has TRBV7-2 and TRBJ1-6; a possible D gene is TRBD1 (6 bases). The CDR3 spans 18 residues. The germline gives CDR1 SGHTA, CDR2 FQGNSA. V was pared by 3 bases and J by 0 bases, with 15 bases between. CDR3 nucleotides: TGTGCCAGCAGCTTCGCCAGGGGCGCCTACTCCTATAATTCACCCCTCCACTTT. It codes for CASSFARGAYSYNSPLHF.

This clone was counted once. The V and J genes are TRBV5-1 and TRBJ2-5; 8 bases match TRBD2. The ends lost 7 bases at V and 1 base at J; junction bases unmatched: 9. The CDR3 consists of 15 residues. Germline V gene sequence: CDR1 SGHRS, CDR2 YFSETQ. CDR3 DNA sequence: TGCGCCAGCGTAATGGGCGGGGGGTCCCAAGAGACCCAGTACTTC. Translated, it gives CASVMGGGSQETQYF.

This clone came up a few times. The V and J genes are TRBV7-9 and TRBJ2-7; no clear D gene. The CDR3 runs 16 residues. CDR1 SEHNR and CDR2 FQNEAQ come from the germline V gene (reference sequence). Trimming removed 2 bases from V and 5 bases from J, with 19 bases in between. Here the CDR3 DNA reads TGTGCCAGCAGCTTAACTGTGGGCCAGATGGTCCACGAGCAGTACTTC. Its translation: CASSLTVGQMVHEQYF.

V usage is TRBV7-3 and J usage is TRBJ2-2; D remains ambiguous. Between the trimmed V and J ends, which lost 4 bases and 8 bases, there was a span of 11 bases. The CDR3 is 13 residues long. Per the germline V gene, CDR1 is SGHTA and CDR2 is FQGTGA. CDR3 in DNA: TGTGCCAGCAGCTCCCACCCAACGGGGGAGCTGTTTTTT. It codes for CASSSHPTGELFF.

V and J are TRBV7-9 and TRBJ1-1; D gene unclear. V dropped 1 base and J dropped 6 bases, with 12 bases sitting between them. The germline V gene has CDR1 SEHNR and CDR2 FQNEAQ (reference sequence). The CDR3 is 14 amino acids. The CDR3 DNA sequence: TGTGCCAGCAGCTTAGTCGTATCGGCGCCTGAAGCTTTCTTT. It translates to CASSLVVSAPEAFF.

The chain combines TRBV5-1 with TRBJ2-5; weak D call: TRBD2 (6 bases). Looked up from germline, CDR1 is SGHRS and CDR2 is YFSETQ. This CDR3 is 13 amino acids long. V was pared by 1 base and J by 2 bases, with 6 bases between. Written as DNA, the CDR3 is TGCGCCAGCAGCTTGCGGGGGCAAGAGACCCAGTACTTC. It encodes CASSLRGQETQYF.

J is TRBJ2-5 and V is TRBV27, with D uncertain. V gave up 3 bases and J gave up 5 bases, with 13 bases separating them. The V gene's germline CDR1 is MNHEY and CDR2 SMNVEV (reference sequence). This CDR3 comprises 14 residues. For the CDR3, the DNA is TGTGCCAGCAGTTTTTCCCCGGTGGGGGAGACCCAGTACTTC. Translated: CASSFSPVGETQYF.

V gene TRBV7-2 combines with J gene TRBJ2-7; unclear D gene. The CDR3 loop spans 13 amino acids. Germline CDR1 and CDR2: SGHTA and FQGNSA. V dropped 2 bases and J dropped 3 bases, with 8 bases sitting between them. CDR3 in amino acids: CASSLRTVYEQYF. For the CDR3, the DNA is TGTGCCAGCAGCTTAAGGACGGTCTACGAGCAGTACTTC.

V and J are TRBV9 and TRBJ2-1; 10 bases match TRBD2. The germline V gene encodes CDR1 SGDLS and CDR2 YYNGEE. The CDR3 spans 15 residues. J was trimmed by 5 bases and V by 4 bases; bases with no gene match: 6. The CDR3 sequence is CASSSGTSDNNEQFF. The CDR3 DNA reads as TGTGCCAGCAGCTCCGGGACTAGCGACAACAATGAGCAGTTCTTC.

The genes are TRBV11-3 and TRBJ2-1; TRBD2 aligns across 7 bases. CDR3 length: 17 residues. V trimming: 1 base; J trimming: 0 bases; junction bases outside the gene matches: 6. The germline CDR1 and CDR2 sequences are SGHNT and YENEEA. The CDR3 DNA reads as TGTGCCAGCAGCTTAGGGGTAGCGGGCACCTCCTACAATGAGCAGTTCTTC. Its translation is CASSLGVAGTSYNEQFF. Combining the CDR3 with reference TRBV11-3 and TRBJ2-1 gives the whole variable domain EAGVVQSPRYKIIEKKQPVAFWCNPISGHNTLYWYLQNLGQGPELLIRYENEEAVDDSQLPKDRFSAERLKGVDSTLKIQPAELGDSAVYLCASSLGVAGTSYNEQFFGPGTRLTVL.

V and J are TRBV28 and TRBJ1-6; 8 bases are shared with TRBD1. V dropped 10 bases and J dropped 7; count of bases not matched to a gene: 9. Germline CDR1 MDHEN, CDR2 SYDVKM. This CDR3 region has 14 residues. The chain's CDR3 is CATDRGLGNSPLHF. The CDR3 nucleotides read TGTGCCACCGACAGGGGACTCGGGAATTCACCCCTCCACTTT.

The V call is TRBV1, the J call TRBJ1-2. TRBV1 is labeled a pseudogene. The CDR3 sequence is 16 residues long. The CDR3 protein is CTSSDFGVRKTYGYTF. CDR3 DNA sequence: TGCACCAGCAGCGACTTTGGTGTGCGAAAGACCTATGGCTACACCTTC.

V gene TRBV10-3 combines with J gene TRBJ2-3; a possible D gene is TRBD2 (5 bases). Trimming cost V 6 bases and J 0 bases, with 16 bases left between them. CDR3 length equals 16 residues. Germline V gene lookup returns CDR1 ENHRY and CDR2 SYGVKD. The CDR3 is CAIRRDSPTSTDTQYF. The CDR3 DNA is TGTGCCATCAGGAGGGATTCTCCAACTAGCACAGATACGCAGTATTTT.